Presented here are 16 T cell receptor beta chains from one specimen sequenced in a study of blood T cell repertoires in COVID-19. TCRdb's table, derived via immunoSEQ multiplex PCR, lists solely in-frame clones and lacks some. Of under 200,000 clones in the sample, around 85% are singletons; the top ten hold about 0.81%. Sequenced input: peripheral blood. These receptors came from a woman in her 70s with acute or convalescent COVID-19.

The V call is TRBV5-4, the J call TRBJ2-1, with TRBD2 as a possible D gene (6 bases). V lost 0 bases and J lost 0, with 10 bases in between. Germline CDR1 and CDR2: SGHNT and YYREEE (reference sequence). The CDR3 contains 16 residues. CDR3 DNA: TGTGCCAGCAGCTTGGGGGGGGAGGCCTCCTACAATGAGCAGTTCTTC. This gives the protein CASSLGGEASYNEQFF.

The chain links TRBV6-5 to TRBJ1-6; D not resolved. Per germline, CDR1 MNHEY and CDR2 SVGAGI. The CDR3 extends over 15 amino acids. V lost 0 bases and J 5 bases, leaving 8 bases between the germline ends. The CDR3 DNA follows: TGTGCCAGCAGTTACTCTGGCGGGAATAATTCACCCCTCCACTTT. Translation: CASSYSGGNNSPLHF.

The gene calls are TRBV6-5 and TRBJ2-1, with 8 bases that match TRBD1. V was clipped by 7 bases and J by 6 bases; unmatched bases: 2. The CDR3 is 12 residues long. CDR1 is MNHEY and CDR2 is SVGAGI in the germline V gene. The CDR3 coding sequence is TGTGCCAGCACGGACAGGGTCAATGAGCAGTTCTTC. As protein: CASTDRVNEQFF.

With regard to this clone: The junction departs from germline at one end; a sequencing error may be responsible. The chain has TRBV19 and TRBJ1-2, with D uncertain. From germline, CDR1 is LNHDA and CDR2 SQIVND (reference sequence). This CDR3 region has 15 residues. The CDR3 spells CASSIPGRANYGYTF. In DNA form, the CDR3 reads TGTGCCAGTAGTATCCCCGGGAGGGCTAATTATGGCTACACCTTC.

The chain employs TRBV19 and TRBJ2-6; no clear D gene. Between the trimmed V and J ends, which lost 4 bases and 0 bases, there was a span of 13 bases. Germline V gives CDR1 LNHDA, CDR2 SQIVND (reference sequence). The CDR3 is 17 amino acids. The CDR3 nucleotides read TGTGCCAGTAGTAGCAGGCCCCTCTTCTCTGGGGCCAACGTCCTGACTTTC. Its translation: CASSSRPLFSGANVLTF.

Here the CDR3 DNA reads TGTGCCAGCAGCTCGAGGGGTACAGGGGCCGGGGAGCTGTTTTTT. It is translated as CASSSRGTGAGELFF. The rearrangement uses TRBV11-3 and TRBJ2-2; TRBD1 matches at 7 bases. After removal of 4 bases from V and 6 bases from J, the junction contained 8 bases not matched to a gene. Germline CDR1 is SGHNT and CDR2 is YENEEA. This CDR3 contains 15 residues.

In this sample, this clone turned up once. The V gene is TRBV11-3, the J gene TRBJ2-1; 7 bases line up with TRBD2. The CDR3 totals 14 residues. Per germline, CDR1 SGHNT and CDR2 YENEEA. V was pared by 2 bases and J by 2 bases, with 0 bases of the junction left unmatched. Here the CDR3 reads CASSLLAAYNEQFF. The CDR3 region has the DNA TGTGCCAGCAGCTTACTAGCGGCCTACAATGAGCAGTTCTTC.

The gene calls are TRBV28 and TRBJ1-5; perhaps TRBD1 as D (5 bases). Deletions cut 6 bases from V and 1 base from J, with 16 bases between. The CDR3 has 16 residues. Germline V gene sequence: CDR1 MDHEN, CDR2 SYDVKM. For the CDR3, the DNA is TGTGCCAGCAGCCCCAGGGCCTTCCGCAGCAATCAGCCCCAGCATTTT. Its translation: CASSPRAFRSNQPQHF. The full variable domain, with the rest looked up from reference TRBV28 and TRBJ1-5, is DVKVTQSSRYLVKRTGEKVFLECVQDMDHENMFWYRQDPGLGLRLIYFSYDVKMKEKGDIPEGYSVSREKKERFSLILESASTNQTSMYLCASSPRAFRSNQPQHFGDGTRLSIL.

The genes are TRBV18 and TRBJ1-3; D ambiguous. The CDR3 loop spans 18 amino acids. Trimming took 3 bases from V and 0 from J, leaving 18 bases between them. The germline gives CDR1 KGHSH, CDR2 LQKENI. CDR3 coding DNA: TGTGCCAGCTCACCCCTCGAGGCTATCCCCTCCTCTGGAAACACCATATATTTT. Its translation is CASSPLEAIPSSGNTIYF.

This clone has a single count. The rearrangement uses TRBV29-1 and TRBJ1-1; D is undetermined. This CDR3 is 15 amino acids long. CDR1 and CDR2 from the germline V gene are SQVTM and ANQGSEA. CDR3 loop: CTVPIGESSDTEAFF. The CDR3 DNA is TGCACCGTCCCCATCGGGGAGTCGTCCGACACTGAAGCTTTCTTT. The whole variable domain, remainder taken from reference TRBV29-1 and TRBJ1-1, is SAVISQKPSRDICQRGTSLTIQCQVDSQVTMMFWYRQQPGQSLTLIATANQGSEATYESGFVIDKFPISRPNLTFSTLTVSNMSPEDSSIYLCTVPIGESSDTEAFFGQGTRLTVV.

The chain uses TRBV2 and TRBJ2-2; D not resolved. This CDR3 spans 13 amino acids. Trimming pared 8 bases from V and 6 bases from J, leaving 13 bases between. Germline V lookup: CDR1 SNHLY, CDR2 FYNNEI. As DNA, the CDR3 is TGTGCCAGCCAAGCCGGGTACGCCGGGGAGCTGTTTTTT. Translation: CASQAGYAGELFF.

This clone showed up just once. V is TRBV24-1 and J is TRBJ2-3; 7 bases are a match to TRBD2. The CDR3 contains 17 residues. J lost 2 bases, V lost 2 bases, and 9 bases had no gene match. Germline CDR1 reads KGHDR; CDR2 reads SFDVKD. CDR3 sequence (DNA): TGTGCCACCAGTGATTCCATTAGCGGGCGGCTCACAGATACGCAGTATTTT. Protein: CATSDSISGRLTDTQYF.

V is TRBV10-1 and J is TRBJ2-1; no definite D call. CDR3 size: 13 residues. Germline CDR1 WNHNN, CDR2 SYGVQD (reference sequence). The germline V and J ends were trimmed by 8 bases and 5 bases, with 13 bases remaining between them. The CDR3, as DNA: TGCGCCAGCTCCATTTCACTGAACAATGAGCAGTTCTTC. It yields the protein CASSISLNNEQFF.

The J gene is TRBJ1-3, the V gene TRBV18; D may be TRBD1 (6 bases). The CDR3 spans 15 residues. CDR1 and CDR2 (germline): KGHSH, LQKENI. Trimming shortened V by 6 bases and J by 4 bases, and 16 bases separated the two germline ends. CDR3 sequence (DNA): TGTGCCAGCTCCCAACGTGGACAGCGCGGAAACACCATATATTTT. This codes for CASSQRGQRGNTIYF. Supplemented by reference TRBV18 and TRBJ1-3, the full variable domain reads NAGVMQNPRHLVRRRGQEARLRCSPMKGHSHVYWYRQLPEEGLKFMVYLQKENIIDESGMPKERFSAEFPKEGPSILRIQQVVRGDSAAYFCASSQRGQRGNTIYFGEGSWLTVV.

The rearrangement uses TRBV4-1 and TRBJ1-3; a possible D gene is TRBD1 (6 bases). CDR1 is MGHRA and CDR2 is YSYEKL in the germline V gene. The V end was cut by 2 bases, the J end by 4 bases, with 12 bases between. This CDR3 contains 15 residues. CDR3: CASSQRQESGNTIYF. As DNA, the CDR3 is TGCGCCAGCAGCCAACGACAGGAATCAGGAAACACCATATATTTT.

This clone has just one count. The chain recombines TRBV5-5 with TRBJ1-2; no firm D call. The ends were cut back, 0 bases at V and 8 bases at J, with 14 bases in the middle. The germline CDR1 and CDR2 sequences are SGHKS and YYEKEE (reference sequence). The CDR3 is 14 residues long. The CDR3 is CASSLDRALIGYTF. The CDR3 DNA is TGTGCCAGCAGCTTGGACAGAGCCCTGATCGGCTACACCTTC.